This TCR beta chain comes out of a study of OX40 agonist ivuxolimab in advanced cancers. Here immunoSEQ multiplex PCR was the method, and the copy in TCRdb shows in-frame clones only, minus some. The data hold about 60,000 clones, with approximately 90% observed a single time. V lost 8 bases to trimming and J lost 4 bases, with 15 bases between them. This CDR3 is built from 14 residues. CDR1 is MNHEY and CDR2 is SVGAGI in the germline V gene. Broader study findings: People who partly responded at 0.1-3.0 mg/kg had some of the least clonal expansion seen. In general, CD8+ T cells held more expanded clones than CD4+ did, on average.

Concerning this clone: No antigen is known for it.

V and J are TRBV6-5 and TRBJ1-5; perhaps TRBD1 as D (6 bases). The sequence came from an adult with an advanced solid tumor such as melanoma, head and neck, liver or kidney cancer. The sample consisted of CD4+ or CD8+ T cells sorted from blood, taken in a trial of the OX40 agonist ivuxolimab. The CDR3, as DNA: TGTGCCAGCGGAACGTGGGGGGCGAATCAGCCCCAGCATTTT. The encoded protein is CASGTWGANQPQHF.